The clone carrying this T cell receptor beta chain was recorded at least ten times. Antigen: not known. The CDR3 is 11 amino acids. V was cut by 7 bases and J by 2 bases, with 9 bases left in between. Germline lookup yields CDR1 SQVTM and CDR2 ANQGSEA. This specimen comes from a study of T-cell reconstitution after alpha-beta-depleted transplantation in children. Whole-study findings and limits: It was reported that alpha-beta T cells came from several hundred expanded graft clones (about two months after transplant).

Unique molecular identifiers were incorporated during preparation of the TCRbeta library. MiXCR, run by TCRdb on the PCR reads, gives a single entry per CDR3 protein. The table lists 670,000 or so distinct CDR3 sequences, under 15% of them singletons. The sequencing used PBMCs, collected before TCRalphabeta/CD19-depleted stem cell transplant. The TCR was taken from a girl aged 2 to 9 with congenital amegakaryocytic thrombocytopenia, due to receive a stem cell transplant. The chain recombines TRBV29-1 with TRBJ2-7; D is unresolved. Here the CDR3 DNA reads TGCAGCGGGGCCATCGCCTACGAGCAGTACTTC. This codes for CSGAIAYEQYF.